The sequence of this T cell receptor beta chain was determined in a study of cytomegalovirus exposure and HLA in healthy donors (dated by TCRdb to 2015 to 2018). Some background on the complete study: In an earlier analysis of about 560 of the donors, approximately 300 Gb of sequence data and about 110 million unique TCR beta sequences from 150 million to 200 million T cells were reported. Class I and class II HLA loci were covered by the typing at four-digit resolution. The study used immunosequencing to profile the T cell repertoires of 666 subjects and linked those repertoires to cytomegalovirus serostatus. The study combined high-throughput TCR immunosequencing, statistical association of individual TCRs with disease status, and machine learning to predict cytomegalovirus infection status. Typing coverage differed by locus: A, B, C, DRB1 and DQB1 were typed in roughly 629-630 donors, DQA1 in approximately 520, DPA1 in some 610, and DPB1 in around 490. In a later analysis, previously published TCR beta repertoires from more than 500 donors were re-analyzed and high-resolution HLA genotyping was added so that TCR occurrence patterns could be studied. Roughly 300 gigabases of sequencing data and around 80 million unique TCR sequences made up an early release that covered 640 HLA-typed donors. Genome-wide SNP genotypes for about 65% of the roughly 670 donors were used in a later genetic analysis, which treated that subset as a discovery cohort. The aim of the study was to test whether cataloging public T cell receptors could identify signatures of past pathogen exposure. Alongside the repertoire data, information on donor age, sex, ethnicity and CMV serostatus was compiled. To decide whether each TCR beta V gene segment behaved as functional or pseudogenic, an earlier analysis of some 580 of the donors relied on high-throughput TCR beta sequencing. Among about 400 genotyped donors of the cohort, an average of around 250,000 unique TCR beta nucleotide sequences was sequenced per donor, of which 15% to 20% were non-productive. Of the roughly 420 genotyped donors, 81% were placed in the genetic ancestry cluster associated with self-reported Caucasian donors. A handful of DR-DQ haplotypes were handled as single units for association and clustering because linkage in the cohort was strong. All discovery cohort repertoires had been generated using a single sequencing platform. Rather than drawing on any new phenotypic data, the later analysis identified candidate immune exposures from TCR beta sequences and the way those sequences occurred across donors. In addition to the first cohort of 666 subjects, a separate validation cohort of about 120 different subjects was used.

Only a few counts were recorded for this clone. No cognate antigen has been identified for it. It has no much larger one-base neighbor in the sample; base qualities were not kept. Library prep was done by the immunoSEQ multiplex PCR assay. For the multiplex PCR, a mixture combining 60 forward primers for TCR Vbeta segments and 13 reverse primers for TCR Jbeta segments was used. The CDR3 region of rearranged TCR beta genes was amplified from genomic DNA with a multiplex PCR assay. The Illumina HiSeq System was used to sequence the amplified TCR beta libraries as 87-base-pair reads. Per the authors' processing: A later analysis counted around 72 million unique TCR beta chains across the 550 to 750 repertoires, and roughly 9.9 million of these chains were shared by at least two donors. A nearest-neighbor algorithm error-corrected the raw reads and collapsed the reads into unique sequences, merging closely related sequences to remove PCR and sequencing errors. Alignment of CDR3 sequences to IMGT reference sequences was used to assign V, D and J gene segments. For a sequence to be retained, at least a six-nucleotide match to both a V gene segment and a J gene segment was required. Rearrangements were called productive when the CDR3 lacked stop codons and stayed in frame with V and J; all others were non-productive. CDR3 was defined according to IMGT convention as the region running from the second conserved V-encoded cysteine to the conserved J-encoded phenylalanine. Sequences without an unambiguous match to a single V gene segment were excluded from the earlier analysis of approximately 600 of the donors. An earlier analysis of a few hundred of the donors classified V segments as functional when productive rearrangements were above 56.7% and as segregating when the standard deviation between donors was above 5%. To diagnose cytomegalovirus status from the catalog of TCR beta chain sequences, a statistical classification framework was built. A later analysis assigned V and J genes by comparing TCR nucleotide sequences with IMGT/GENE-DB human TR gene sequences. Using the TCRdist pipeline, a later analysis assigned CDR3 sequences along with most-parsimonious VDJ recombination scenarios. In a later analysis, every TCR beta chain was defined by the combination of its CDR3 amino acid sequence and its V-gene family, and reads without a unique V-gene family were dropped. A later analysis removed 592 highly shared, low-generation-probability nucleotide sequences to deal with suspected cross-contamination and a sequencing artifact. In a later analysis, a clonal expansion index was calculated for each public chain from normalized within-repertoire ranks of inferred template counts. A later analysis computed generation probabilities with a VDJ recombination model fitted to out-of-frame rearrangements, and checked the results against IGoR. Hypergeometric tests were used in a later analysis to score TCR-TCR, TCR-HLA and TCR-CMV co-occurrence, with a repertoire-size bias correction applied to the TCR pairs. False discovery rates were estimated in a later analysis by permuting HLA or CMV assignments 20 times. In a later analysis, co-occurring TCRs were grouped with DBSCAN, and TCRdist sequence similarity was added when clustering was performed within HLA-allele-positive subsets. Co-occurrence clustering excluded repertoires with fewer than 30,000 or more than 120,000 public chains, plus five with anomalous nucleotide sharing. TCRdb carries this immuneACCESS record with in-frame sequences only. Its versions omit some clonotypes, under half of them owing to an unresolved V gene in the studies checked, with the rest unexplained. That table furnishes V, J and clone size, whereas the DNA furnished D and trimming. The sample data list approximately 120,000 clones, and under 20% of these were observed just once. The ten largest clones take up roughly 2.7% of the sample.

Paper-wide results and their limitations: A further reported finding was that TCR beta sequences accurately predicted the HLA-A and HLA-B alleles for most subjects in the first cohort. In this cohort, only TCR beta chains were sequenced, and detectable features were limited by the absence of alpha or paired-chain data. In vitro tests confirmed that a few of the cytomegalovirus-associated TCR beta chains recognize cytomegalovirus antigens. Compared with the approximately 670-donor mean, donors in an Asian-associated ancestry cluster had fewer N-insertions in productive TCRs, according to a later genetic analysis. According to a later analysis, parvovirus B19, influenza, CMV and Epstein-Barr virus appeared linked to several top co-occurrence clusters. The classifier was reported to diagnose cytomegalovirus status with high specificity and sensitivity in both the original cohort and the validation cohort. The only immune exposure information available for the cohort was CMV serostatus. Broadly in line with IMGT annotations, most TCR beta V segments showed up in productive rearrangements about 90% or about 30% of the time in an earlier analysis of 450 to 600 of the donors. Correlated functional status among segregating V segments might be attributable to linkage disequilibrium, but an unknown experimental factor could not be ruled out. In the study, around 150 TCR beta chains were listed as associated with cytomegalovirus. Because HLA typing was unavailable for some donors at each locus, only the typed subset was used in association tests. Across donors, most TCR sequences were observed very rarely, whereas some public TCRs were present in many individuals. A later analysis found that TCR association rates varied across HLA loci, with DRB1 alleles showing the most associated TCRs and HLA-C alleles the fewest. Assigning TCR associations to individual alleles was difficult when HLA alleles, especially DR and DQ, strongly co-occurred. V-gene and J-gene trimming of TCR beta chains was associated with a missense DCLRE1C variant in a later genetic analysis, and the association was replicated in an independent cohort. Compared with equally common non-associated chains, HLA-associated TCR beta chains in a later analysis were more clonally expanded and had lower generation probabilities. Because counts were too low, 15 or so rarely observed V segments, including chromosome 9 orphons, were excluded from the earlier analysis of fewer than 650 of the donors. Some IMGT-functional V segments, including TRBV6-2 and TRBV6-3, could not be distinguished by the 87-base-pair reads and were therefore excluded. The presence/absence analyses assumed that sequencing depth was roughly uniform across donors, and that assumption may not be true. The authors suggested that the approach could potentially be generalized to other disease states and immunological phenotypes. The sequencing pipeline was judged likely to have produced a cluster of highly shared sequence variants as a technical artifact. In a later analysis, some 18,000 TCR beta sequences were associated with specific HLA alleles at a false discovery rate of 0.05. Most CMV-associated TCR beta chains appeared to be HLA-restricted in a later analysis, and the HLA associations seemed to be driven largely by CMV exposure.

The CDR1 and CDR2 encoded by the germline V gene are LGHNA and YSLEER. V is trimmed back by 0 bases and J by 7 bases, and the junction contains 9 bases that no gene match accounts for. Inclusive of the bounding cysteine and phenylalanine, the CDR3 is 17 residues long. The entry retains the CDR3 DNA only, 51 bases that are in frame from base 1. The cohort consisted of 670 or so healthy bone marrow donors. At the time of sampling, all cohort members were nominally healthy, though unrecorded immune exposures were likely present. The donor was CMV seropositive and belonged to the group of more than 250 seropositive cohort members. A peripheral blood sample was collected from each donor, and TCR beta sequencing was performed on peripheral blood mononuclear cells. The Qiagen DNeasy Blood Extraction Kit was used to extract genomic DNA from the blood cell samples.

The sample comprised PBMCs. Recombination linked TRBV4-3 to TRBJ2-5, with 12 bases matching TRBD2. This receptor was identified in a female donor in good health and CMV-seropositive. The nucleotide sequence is TGCGCCAGCAGCCAAGATTCTACTAGCGGGGGGTATAGGACCCAGTACTTC. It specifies CASSQDSTSGGYRTQYF.